This TCR beta chain was profiled in a study of blood T cell repertoires in COVID-19. In the study overall: COVID-19 samples collected from the United States, Italy and Spain covered acute and convalescent phases. T cells, B-cell-depleted T cells, or PBMCs provided the cDNA or gDNA that served as material.

The CDR3 spans 15 residues. V dropped 0 bases and J dropped 8; count of bases not matched to a gene: 5. Germline CDR1 reads SGHDN; CDR2 reads FVKESK. As handled by the study authors: Reference gene primer amplification in the assay estimated nucleated cell counts. The assay was immunoSEQ multiplex PCR, and TCRdb's table has in-frame clones only and misses some. The D gene and trimming were derived from the DNA, and the V and J assignments and clone size from that table. The sample has around 170,000 clones, more than 70% seen once; the top ten hold roughly 3.7%. Input material: peripheral blood. This TCR derives from a woman aged 25 to 39 with acute or convalescent COVID-19. This chain uses TRBV14 with TRBJ2-1; 9 bases line up with TRBD1. CDR3 sequence (DNA): TGTGCCAGCAGCCAAGATTGGACAGGGGACGATGAGCAGTTCTTC. It specifies CASSQDWTGDDEQFF.